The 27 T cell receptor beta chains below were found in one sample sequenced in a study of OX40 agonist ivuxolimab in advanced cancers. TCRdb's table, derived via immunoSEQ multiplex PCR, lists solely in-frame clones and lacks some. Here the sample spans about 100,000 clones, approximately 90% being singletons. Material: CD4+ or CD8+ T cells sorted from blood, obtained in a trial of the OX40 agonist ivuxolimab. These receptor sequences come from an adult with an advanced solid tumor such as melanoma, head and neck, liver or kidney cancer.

CDR3 amino acids: CASTPFASQGVPYEQYF. Written as DNA, the CDR3 is TGTGCCAGTACACCCTTTGCATCTCAAGGGGTACCCTACGAGCAGTACTTC. The chain couples TRBV19 to TRBJ2-7; a possible D gene is TRBD1 (5 bases). CDR1 and CDR2 from the germline V gene are LNHDA and SQIVND (reference sequence). V lost 7 bases, J lost 2 bases, and 24 bases lay in between. This CDR3 is 17 amino acids long.

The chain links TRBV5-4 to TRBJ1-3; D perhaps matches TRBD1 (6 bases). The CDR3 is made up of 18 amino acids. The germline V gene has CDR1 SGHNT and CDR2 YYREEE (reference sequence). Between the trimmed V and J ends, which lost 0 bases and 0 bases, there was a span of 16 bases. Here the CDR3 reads CASSLAGVRGGSGNTIYF. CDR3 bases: TGTGCCAGCAGCTTGGCAGGCGTCAGAGGGGGCTCTGGAAACACCATATATTTT.

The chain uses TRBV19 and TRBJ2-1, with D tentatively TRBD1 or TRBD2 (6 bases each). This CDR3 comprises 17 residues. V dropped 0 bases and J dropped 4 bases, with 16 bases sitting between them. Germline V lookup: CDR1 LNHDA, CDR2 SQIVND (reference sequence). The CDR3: CASSIDRGVRRYNEQFF. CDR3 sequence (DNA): TGTGCCAGTAGTATAGATAGGGGGGTAAGAAGGTACAATGAGCAGTTCTTC.

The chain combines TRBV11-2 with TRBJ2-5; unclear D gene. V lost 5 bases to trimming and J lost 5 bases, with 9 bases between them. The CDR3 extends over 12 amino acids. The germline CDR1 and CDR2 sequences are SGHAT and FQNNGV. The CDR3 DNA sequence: TGTGCCAGCAGCCCTAAGTGGGAGACCCAGTACTTC. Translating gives CASSPKWETQYF.

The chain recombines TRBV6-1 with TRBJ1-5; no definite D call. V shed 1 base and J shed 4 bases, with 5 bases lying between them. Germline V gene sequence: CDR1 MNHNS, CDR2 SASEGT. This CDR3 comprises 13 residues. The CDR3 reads CASSEGGNQPQHF. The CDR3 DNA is TGTGCCAGCAGTGAAGGGGGTAATCAGCCCCAGCATTTT.

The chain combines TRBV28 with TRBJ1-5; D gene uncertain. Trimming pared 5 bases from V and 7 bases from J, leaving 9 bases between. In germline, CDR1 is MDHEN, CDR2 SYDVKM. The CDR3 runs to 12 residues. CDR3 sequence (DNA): TGTGCCAGCAGTCCCGCCAGGCAGCCCCAGCATTTT. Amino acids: CASSPARQPQHF.

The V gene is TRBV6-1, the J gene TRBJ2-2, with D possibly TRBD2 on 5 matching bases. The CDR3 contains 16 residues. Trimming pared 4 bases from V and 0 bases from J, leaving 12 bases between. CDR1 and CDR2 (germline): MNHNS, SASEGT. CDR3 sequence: CASSGPSGANTGELFF. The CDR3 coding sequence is TGTGCCAGCAGTGGGCCGAGCGGCGCGAACACCGGGGAGCTGTTTTTT.

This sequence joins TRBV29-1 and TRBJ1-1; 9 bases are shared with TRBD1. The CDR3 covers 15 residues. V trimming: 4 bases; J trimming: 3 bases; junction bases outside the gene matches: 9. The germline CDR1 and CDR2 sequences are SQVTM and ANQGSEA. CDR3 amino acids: CSVGETGGAYTEAFF. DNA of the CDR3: TGCAGCGTTGGGGAGACAGGGGGTGCTTACACTGAAGCTTTCTTT.

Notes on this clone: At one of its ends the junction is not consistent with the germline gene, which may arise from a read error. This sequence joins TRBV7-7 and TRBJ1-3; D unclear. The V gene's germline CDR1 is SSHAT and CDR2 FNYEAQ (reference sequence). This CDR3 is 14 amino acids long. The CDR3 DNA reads TGTGCCAGCAGCCCCGGGTCACCTGGAGACACCATATATTTT. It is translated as CASSPGSPGDTIYF.

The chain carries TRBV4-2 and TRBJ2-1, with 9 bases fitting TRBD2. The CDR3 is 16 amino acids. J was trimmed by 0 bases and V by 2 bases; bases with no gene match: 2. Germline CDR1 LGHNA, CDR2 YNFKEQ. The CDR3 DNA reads TGTGCCAGCAGCCAACTGACTAGCGGCTCCTACAATGAGCAGTTCTTC. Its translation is CASSQLTSGSYNEQFF.

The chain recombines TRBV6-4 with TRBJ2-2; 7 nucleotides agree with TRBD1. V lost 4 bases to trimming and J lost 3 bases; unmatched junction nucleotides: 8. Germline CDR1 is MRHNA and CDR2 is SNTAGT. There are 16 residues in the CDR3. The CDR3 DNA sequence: TGTGCCAGCAGTGCCCGACAGGGCCCAGACACCGGGGAGCTGTTTTTT. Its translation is CASSARQGPDTGELFF.

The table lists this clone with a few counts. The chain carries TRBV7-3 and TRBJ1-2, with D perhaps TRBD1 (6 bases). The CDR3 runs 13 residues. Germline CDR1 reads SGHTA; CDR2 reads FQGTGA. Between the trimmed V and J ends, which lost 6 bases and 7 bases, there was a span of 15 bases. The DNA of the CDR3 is TGTGCCAGCAGTCCACAGGGTTCTGGTGGCTACACCTTC. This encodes CASSPQGSGGYTF.

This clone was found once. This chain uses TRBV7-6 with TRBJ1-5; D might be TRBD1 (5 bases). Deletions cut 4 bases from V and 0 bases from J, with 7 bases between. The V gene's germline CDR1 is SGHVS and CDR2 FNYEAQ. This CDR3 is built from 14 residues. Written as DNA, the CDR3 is TGTGCCAGCAGCTCGGGACCTAGCAATCAGCCCCAGCATTTT. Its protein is CASSSGPSNQPQHF.

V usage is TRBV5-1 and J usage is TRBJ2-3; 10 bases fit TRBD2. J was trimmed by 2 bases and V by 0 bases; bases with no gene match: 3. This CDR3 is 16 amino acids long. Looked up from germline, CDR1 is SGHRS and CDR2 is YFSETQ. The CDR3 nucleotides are TGCGCCAGCAGCTTGGGGGGGACTAGCGCCACAGATACGCAGTATTTT. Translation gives CASSLGGTSATDTQYF.

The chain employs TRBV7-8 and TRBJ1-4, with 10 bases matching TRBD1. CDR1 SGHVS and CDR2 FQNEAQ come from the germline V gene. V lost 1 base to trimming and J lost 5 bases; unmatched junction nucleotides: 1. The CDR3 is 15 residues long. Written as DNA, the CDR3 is TGTGCCAGCAGCTTAGGGACAGGGGGAAATGAAAAACTGTTTTTT. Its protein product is CASSLGTGGNEKLFF.

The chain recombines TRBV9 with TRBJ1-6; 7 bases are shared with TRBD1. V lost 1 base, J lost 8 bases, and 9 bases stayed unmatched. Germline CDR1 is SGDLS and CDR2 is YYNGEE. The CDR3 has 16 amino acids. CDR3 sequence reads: CASSVSMPGGDSPLHF. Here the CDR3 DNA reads TGTGCCAGCAGCGTATCGATGCCAGGGGGGGATTCACCCCTCCACTTT.

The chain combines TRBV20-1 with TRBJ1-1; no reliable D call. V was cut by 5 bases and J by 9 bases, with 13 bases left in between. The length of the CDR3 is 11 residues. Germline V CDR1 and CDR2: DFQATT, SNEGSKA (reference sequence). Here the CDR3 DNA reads TGCAGTGCTTTGATACAGCTTCAAGCTTTCTTT. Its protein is CSALIQLQAFF.

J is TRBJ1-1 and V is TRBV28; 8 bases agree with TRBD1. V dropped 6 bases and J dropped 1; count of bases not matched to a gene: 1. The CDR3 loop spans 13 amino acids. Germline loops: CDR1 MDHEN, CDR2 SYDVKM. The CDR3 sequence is CASRGTGNTEAFF. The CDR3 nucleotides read TGTGCCAGCAGGGGGACAGGGAACACTGAAGCTTTCTTT.

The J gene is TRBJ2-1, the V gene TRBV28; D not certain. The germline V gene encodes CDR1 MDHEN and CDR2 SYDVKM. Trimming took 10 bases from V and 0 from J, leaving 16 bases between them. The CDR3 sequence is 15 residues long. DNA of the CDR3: TGTGCCACCCGCCGAACGACCTCCTCCTACAATGAGCAGTTCTTC. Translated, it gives CATRRTTSSYNEQFF. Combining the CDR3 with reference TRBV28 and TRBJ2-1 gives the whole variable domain DVKVTQSSRYLVKRTGEKVFLECVQDMDHENMFWYRQDPGLGLRLIYFSYDVKMKEKGDIPEGYSVSREKKERFSLILESASTNQTSMYLCATRRTTSSYNEQFFGPGTRLTVL.

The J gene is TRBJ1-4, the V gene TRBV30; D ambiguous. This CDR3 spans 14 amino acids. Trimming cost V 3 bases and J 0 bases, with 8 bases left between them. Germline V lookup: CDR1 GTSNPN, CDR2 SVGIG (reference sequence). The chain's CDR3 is CAWSGGATNEKLFF. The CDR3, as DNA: TGTGCCTGGAGCGGAGGAGCAACTAATGAAAAACTGTTTTTT.

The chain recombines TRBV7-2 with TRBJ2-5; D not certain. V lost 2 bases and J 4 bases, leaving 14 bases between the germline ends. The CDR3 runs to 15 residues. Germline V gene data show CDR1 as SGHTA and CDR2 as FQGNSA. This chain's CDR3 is CASSLSGGFGETQYF. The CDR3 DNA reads TGTGCCAGCAGCTTATCGGGTGGGTTCGGAGAGACCCAGTACTTC.

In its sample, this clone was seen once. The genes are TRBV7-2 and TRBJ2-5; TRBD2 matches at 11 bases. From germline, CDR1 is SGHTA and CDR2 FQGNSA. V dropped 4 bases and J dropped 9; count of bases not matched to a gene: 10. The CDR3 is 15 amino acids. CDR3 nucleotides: TGTGCCAGCAGCTCAACCCTGACTAGCGGGGTTTCCCAGTACTTC. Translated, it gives CASSSTLTSGVSQYF.

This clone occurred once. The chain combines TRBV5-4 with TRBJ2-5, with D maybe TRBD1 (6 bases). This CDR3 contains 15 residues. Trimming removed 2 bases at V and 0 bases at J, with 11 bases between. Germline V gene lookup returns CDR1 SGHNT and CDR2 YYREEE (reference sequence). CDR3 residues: CASSLPDRYQETQYF. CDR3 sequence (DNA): TGTGCCAGCAGCTTACCCGACAGGTACCAAGAGACCCAGTACTTC. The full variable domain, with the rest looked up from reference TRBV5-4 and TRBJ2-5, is ETGVTQSPTHLIKTRGQQVTLRCSSQSGHNTVSWYQQALGQGPQFIFQYYREEENGRGNFPPRFSGLQFPNYSSELNVNALELDDSALYLCASSLPDRYQETQYFGPGTRLLVL.

CDR3 sequence: CASTGARANTEAFF. The CDR3 coding sequence is TGTGCCAGCACCGGGGCCAGGGCGAACACTGAAGCTTTCTTT. This chain joins TRBV28 and TRBJ1-1, with D tentatively TRBD1 (5 bases). CDR3 length equals 14 residues. V was clipped by 7 bases and J by 1 base, with 13 bases between them. CDR1 and CDR2 from the germline V gene are MDHEN and SYDVKM.

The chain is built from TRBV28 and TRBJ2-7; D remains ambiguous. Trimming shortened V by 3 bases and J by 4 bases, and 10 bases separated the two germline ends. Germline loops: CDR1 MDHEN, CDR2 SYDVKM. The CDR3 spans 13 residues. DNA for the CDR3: TGTGCCAGCAGTTTTGGAGTCCGATACGAGCAGTACTTC. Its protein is CASSFGVRYEQYF. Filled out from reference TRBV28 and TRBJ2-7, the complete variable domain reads DVKVTQSSRYLVKRTGEKVFLECVQDMDHENMFWYRQDPGLGLRLIYFSYDVKMKEKGDIPEGYSVSREKKERFSLILESASTNQTSMYLCASSFGVRYEQYFGPGTRLTVT.

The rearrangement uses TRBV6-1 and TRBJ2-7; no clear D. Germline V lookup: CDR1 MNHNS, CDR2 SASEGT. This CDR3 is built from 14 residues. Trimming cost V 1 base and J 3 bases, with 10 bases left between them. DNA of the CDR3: TGTGCCAGCAGTGAAGTCGTCAGTAACTACGAGCAGTACTTC. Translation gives CASSEVVSNYEQYF.

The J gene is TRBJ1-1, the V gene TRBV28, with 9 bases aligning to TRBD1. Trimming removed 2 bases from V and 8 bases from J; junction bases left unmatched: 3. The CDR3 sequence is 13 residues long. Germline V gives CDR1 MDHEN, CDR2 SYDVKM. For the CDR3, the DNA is TGTGCCAGCAGTTTAGGGACAGGGCCCGAAGCTTTCTTT. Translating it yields CASSLGTGPEAFF. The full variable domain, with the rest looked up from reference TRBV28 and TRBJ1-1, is DVKVTQSSRYLVKRTGEKVFLECVQDMDHENMFWYRQDPGLGLRLIYFSYDVKMKEKGDIPEGYSVSREKKERFSLILESASTNQTSMYLCASSLGTGPEAFFGQGTRLTVV.